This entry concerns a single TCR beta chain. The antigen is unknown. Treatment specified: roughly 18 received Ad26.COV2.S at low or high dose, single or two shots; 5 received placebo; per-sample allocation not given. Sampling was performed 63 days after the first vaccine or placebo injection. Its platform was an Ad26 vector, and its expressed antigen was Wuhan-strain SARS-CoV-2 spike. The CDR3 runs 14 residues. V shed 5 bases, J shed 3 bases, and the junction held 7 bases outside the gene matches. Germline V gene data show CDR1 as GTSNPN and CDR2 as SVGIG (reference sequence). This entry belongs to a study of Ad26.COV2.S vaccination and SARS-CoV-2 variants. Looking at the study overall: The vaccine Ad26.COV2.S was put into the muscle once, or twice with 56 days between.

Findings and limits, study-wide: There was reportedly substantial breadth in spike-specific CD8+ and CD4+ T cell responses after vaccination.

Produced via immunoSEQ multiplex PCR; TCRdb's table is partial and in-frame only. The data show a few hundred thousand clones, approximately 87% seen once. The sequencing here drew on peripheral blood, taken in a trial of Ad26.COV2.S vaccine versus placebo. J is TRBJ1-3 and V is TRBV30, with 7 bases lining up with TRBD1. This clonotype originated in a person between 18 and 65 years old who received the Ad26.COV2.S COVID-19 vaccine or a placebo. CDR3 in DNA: TGTGCCTGGGGAGTGGCAGGGGGTGGAAACACCATATATTTT. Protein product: CAWGVAGGGNTIYF.